Listed below are T cell receptor beta chains from one sample, sequenced in a study of T cells in Graves' hyperthyroidism and ophthalmopathy. TCRdb re-called the multiplex PCR reads with MiXCR, one entry per CDR3 protein. This table holds some 620,000 distinct CDR3 sequences, around 15% found once. Sequencing was done on a sample of blood. The receptors shown here come from a woman in her 30s with Graves' hyperthyroidism. Both conserved end residues are part of each CDR3. The D gene is left open where the match is weak. Size tells how often a clone was seen (once, few, many) or the class of an expanded clone, and some rows leave it out.

17 NA TRBJ2-7 NA TRBV7-6 TGTGCCAGCAGCTTCGTTACCCGGGACGCAACCTTCTACGAGCAGTACTTC CASSFVTRDATFYEQYF
16 NA TRBJ1-6 NA TRBV12-3/TRBV12-4 TGTGCCAGCAGTCTGGACAGTCTCTCCTATAATTCACCCCTCCACTTT CASSLDSLSYNSPLHF
13 NA TRBJ1-2 many TRBV28 TGTGCCAGCAGCTTACAGGGTTACTATGGCTACACCTTC CASSLQGYYGYTF
15 TRBD1 TRBJ1-6 few TRBV2 TGTGCCAGCTCGTTCCAGGGGACAGGAGGGTCACCCCTCCACTTT CASSFQGTGGSPLHF
14 TRBD2 TRBJ2-7 many TRBV7-9 TGTGCCAGCAGCTTAGTAGAGCGGGAGGGCGAGCAGTACTTC CASSLVEREGEQYF
17 TRBD2 TRBJ2-2 few TRBV10-3 TGTGCCATCAGTGAGACTTTGGGAGGGCCCAACACCGGGGAGCTGTTTTTT CAISETLGGPNTGELFF
16 NA TRBJ1-2 many TRBV28 TGTGCCAGCAGTCTAGAGGGTGTTGTCCCTAACTATGGCTACACCTTC CASSLEGVVPNYGYTF
18 TRBD1 TRBJ1-2 NA TRBV7-8 TGTGCCAGCAGCTTAGCCCGGGACAGGGAAAAAGAGAACTATGGCTACACCTTC CASSLARDREKENYGYTF
13 NA TRBJ1-2 many TRBV12-3/TRBV12-4 TGTGCCAGCAACGAACAATCCAACTATGGCTACACCTTC CASNEQSNYGYTF
15 NA TRBJ2-3 many TRBV5-1 TGCGCCAGCAGCCCCATTTTGGGTTCATCAGATACGCAGTATTTT CASSPILGSSDTQYF
15 NA TRBJ2-5 few TRBV19 TGTGCCAGTAGTATAATCCTTTTCTCTCAAGAGACCCAGTACTTC CASSIILFSQETQYF
11 NA TRBJ2-3 NA TRBV20-1 TGCAGTGCTAGTTACCGAGATACGCAGTATTTT CSASYRDTQYF
14 TRBD1 TRBJ2-1 many TRBV27 TGTGCCAGCACTGACAGGGGATCCTACAATGAGCAGTTCTTC CASTDRGSYNEQFF
12 TRBD2 TRBJ2-1 many TRBV20-1 TGCAGTGCTAGAGAGCGGGAGAATGAGCAGTTCTTC CSARERENEQFF
16 TRBD2 TRBJ2-7 many TRBV5-5 TGTGCCAGCAGCTGGAGGGAGGGACTTTTGACCTACGAGCAGTACTTC CASSWREGLLTYEQYF
15 NA TRBJ2-1 many TRBV6-2/TRBV6-3 TGTGCCAGCAGTTACCGGACGAAAACCTACAATGAGCAGTTCTTC CASSYRTKTYNEQFF
14 NA TRBJ2-3 many TRBV7-9 TGTGCCAGCAGCTCCAAAGCGTGGGCAGATACGCAGTATTTT CASSSKAWADTQYF
17 NA TRBJ2-3 NA TRBV14 TGTGCCAGCAGCCGAGCCGGAGGGACAGCGATAGCAGATACGCAGTATTTT CASSRAGGTAIADTQYF
16 NA TRBJ1-4 few TRBV7-2 TGTGCCAGCAGCCCTCCACGGACGAACCAAAATGAAAAACTGTTTTTT CASSPPRTNQNEKLFF
16 NA TRBJ1-3 few TRBV12-3/TRBV12-4 TGTGCCAGCAGTGGCCCTCGGACGGGCTCTGGAAACACCATATATTTT CASSGPRTGSGNTIYF
15 NA TRBJ2-3 many TRBV5-1 TGCGCCAGCAGCCCTGGCCGAGGTGGTTCAGATACGCAGTATTTT CASSPGRGGSDTQYF
19 TRBD2 TRBJ2-7 many TRBV28 TGTGCCAGCAGTTACTCCGGGACTAGCGGGAGCTTCTTTTCCTACGAGCAGTACTTC CASSYSGTSGSFFSYEQYF
18 TRBD1 TRBJ1-1 NA TRBV12-5 TGTGCTAGTGGTTTGGCCGCCGGGACAGCTTTTATGAACACTGAAGCTTTCTTT CASGLAAGTAFMNTEAFF
16 NA TRBJ2-7 many TRBV10-2 TGCGCCAGCAGCCCAGTTCGTATAGGCCGCTCCTACGAGCAGTACTTC CASSPVRIGRSYEQYF
10 TRBD1 TRBJ1-1 many TRBV30 TGTGCCTGGGGACAGGGTGAGGCTTTCTTT CAWGQGEAFF
16 TRBD2 TRBJ2-3 NA TRBV7-2 TGTGCCAGCAGCTTACAGACTAGCGGGAGCACAGATACGCAGTATTTT CASSLQTSGSTDTQYF
16 TRBD1 TRBJ2-7 few TRBV6-2/TRBV6-3 TGTGCCAGCAGTAGCCTCGTCGGGACAGGGGGCTACGAGCAGTACTTC CASSSLVGTGGYEQYF
16 TRBD2 TRBJ2-1 many TRBV6-2/TRBV6-3 TGTGCCAGCAGTCGTGACCTAGCGGGCCTCTACAATGAGCAGTTCTTC CASSRDLAGLYNEQFF
13 NA TRBJ1-5 many TRBV20-1 TGCAGTGGGGCACAGGGTAACGATCAGCCCCAGCATTTT CSGAQGNDQPQHF
12 NA TRBJ1-2 few TRBV7-9 TGTGCCAGCAGCAACTCGTTGGGAGGCTACACCTTC CASSNSLGGYTF
16 TRBD2 TRBJ2-5 NA TRBV30 TGTGCCTGGAGTGCGTCACTAGCGGGAGTGGTAGAGACCCAGTACTTC CAWSASLAGVVETQYF
13 NA TRBJ1-4 NA TRBV5-6 TGTGCCAGCAGCTTACTGGGTAATGAAAAACTGTTTTTT CASSLLGNEKLFF
14 NA TRBJ1-1 many TRBV28 TGTGCCAGCAGTTTATATGGGGTCTACACTGAAGCTTTCTTT CASSLYGVYTEAFF
15 NA TRBJ2-2 NA TRBV7-9 TGTGCCAGCAGACGATTGGGGGAGAACACCGGGGAGCTGTTTTTT CASRRLGENTGELFF
15 NA TRBJ2-7 many TRBV12-3/TRBV12-4 TGTGCCAGCAGTTCAAGGGACCGTTACACCTACGAGCAGTACTTC CASSSRDRYTYEQYF
17 NA TRBJ2-2 many TRBV12-3/TRBV12-4 TGTGCCAGCAGTGAGCGTCGTTGGGAGTCGAACACCGGGGAGCTGTTTTTT CASSERRWESNTGELFF
17 TRBD2 TRBJ2-1 many TRBV5-1 TGCGCCAGCAGCTTGGAGCCTAGCGGCAGCTCCTACAATGAGCAGTTCTTC CASSLEPSGSSYNEQFF
11 NA TRBJ2-5 few TRBV10-3 TGTGCCATCAAAAGTCAGGAGACCCAGTACTTC CAIKSQETQYF
17 TRBD2 TRBJ2-3 many TRBV7-9 TGTGCCAGCAGCTCAACCGGTAGCGGGTCCTACACAGATACGCAGTATTTT CASSSTGSGSYTDTQYF
13 NA TRBJ2-2 many TRBV10-3 TGTGCCATCAGTGACTACAACACCGGGGAGCTGTTTTTT CAISDYNTGELFF
15 TRBD1 TRBJ1-5 many TRBV7-8 TGTGCCAGCAGCTCGAAAAGGACAGGGAATCAGCCCCAGCATTTT CASSSKRTGNQPQHF
13 TRBD1 TRBJ1-5 many TRBV2 TGTGCCAGCAGGATTACAGGGGATCAGCCCCAGCATTTT CASRITGDQPQHF
14 NA TRBJ2-1 many TRBV28 TGTGCCAGCAGTTTTCGAGGGAGTAGTGATGAGCAGTTCTTC CASSFRGSSDEQFF
13 NA TRBJ2-7 many TRBV6-2/TRBV6-3 TGTGCCAGCAGTTACGGGACTCTCTACGAGCAGTACTTC CASSYGTLYEQYF
13 NA TRBJ1-1 many TRBV3-1 TGTGCCAGCAGCCGGCGAGAGTCATCTGAAGCTTTCTTT CASSRRESSEAFF
16 TRBD1 TRBJ1-5 many TRBV2 TGTGCCAGCAGTGAATCCCCGGGACAGGGAAGCCAGCCCCAGCATTTT CASSESPGQGSQPQHF
14 TRBD2 TRBJ2-2 NA TRBV2 TGTGCCGTGACTAGCGGGACATTCACCGGGGAGCTGTTTTTT CAVTSGTFTGELFF
14 TRBD1 TRBJ1-2 many TRBV11-2 TGTGCCAGCAGGAGTAGACAGGGAGCCTATGGCTACACCTTC CASRSRQGAYGYTF
13 NA TRBJ1-2 NA TRBV9 TGTGCCAGCAGCGTCCGGGTGGGCTATGGCTACACCTTC CASSVRVGYGYTF
15 NA TRBJ2-7 many TRBV2 TGTGCCAGCAGTGAAATCGGTGGAACGCCCTACGAGCAGTACTTC CASSEIGGTPYEQYF
15 NA TRBJ2-3 NA TRBV5-1 TGCGCCAGCAGCTCCGACAGGCGAGTCACAGATACGCAGTATTTT CASSSDRRVTDTQYF
16 NA TRBJ2-7 many TRBV11-3 TGTGCCAGCAGCCCCTGGGGGGTGGAGGGGTCCTACGAGCAGTACTTC CASSPWGVEGSYEQYF